Below are 4 T cell receptor beta chains sequenced from a single sample in a study of CD8+ T cells in alopecia areata. It was cDNA, reverse transcribed from extracted RNA, that served as the sequencing template. Profiling relied on immunoSEQ multiplex PCR, and the TCRdb table lists in-frame clones only, not all of them. The table has about 190,000 clones, 60% seen once. Stated treatment: oral pan-JAK inhibitor, 5-10 mg twice daily. The sequencing used CD4+ T cells sorted from blood, collected at week 24, from a patient treated with tofacitinib. Receptors were obtained from a human donor with alopecia areata.

The rearrangement joins TRBV2 to TRBJ2-1; 13 bases agree with TRBD2. CDR1 is SNHLY, CDR2 FYNNEI, per germline. This CDR3 contains 17 residues. V lost 7 bases and J lost 1; bases outside the gene matches: 7. CDR3 region: CASTPRTSGGSYNEQFF. CDR3 nucleotides: TGTGCCAGCACTCCGAGGACTAGCGGGGGTTCCTACAATGAGCAGTTCTTC. Complete variable domain (other parts from reference TRBV2 and TRBJ2-1): EPEVTQTPSHQVTQMGQEVILRCVPISNHLYFYWYRQILGQKVEFLVSFYNNEISEKSEIFDDQFSVERPDGSNFTLKIRSTKLEDSAMYFCASTPRTSGGSYNEQFFGPGTRLTVL.

The rearrangement links TRBV4-1 to TRBJ1-6, with D possibly TRBD1 on 6 matching bases. This CDR3 contains 17 residues. In germline, CDR1 is MGHRA, CDR2 YSYEKL. V gave up 0 bases and J gave up 0 bases, with 9 bases separating them. The chain's CDR3 is CASSQEGAISYNSPLHF. CDR3 in DNA: TGCGCCAGCAGCCAAGAGGGGGCGATCTCCTATAATTCACCCCTCCACTTT.

The V and J genes are TRBV29-1 and TRBJ1-1; D unresolved. This CDR3 is built from 11 residues. Between the trimmed V and J ends, which lost 2 bases and 4 bases, there was a span of 5 bases. Germline values: CDR1 SQVTM, CDR2 ANQGSEA. In nucleotides, the CDR3 is TGCAGCGTTGAATACGGCACTGAAGCTTTCTTT. Translating gives CSVEYGTEAFF.

V and J are TRBV29-1 and TRBJ2-3, with 12 bases lining up with TRBD2. This CDR3 comprises 13 residues. Germline V gene data show CDR1 as SQVTM and CDR2 as ANQGSEA. The V segment lost 6 bases and the J segment 11 bases; nucleotides outside the gene matches: 9. CDR3 in DNA: TGCAGCGTCAGGACTAGCGGGGTCGGAGGGCAGTATTTT. Amino acid sequence: CSVRTSGVGGQYF.